The TCR gamma chain described here comes from a study of intestinal T cells in coeliac disease. Using about 0.2 ug of biopsy DNA, TRG was amplified with LymphoTrack primers. TCRdb reanalysed the multiplex PCR reads via CATT. The table includes 650 to 800 gamma-chain clones, around 60% detected once. Each case's genomic DNA was extracted from ten approximately 5.1-µm formalin-fixed paraffin-embedded scrolls. Control biopsies came from endoscopy for reflux, dyspepsia or gastritis. The CDR3 covers 11 residues. J lost 15 bases, V lost 12 bases, and 14 bases had no gene match. The chain combines TRGV10 with TRGJP1. TRGV10 is annotated as an ORF whose role is uncertain. Sequenced input: a duodenal biopsy. This TCR was recovered from a human donor who served as a control with a normal duodenal biopsy, not a healthy volunteer. The CDR3 region has the DNA TGTGCTGCTTCAACGAAGGTGGTCAAGATATTT. Protein product: CAASTKVVKIF.